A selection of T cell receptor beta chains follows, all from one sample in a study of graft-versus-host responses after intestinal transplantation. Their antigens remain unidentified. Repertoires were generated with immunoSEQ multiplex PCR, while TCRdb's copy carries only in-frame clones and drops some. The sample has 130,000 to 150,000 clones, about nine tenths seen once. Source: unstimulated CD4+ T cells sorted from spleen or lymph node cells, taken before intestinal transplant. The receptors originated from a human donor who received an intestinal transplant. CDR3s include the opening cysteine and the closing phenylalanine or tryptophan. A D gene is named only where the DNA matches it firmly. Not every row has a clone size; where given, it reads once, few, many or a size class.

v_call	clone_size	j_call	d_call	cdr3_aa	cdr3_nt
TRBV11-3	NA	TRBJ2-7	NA	CASSLDNNYEQYF	TGTGCCAGCAGCTTAGACAACAACTACGAGCAGTACTTC
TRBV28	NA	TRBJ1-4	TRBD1	CASSSGTANEKLFF	TGTGCCAGCAGTTCCGGGACAGCTAATGAAAAACTGTTTTTT
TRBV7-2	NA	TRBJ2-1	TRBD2	CASSLVRHETSSNNEQFF	TGTGCCAGCAGCTTAGTGCGTCATGAGACTAGCTCAAACAATGAGCAGTTCTTC
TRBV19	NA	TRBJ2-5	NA	CASRADGLETQYF	TGTGCCAGCAGGGCTGACGGACTGGAGACCCAGTACTTC
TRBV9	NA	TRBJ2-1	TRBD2	CASSPRTSGSSYNEQFF	TGTGCCAGCAGCCCACGGACTAGCGGGAGCTCCTACAATGAGCAGTTCTTC
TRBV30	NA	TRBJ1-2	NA	CAWSVLGGGGYTF	TGTGCCTGGAGTGTACTGGGGGGAGGGGGCTACACCTTC
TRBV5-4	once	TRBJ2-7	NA	CASSPMRGGEQYF	TGTGCCAGCAGCCCGATGCGGGGAGGCGAGCAGTACTTC
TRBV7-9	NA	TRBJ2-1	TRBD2	CASSLPGLAGGRLNEQFF	TGTGCCAGCAGCTTACCGGGACTAGCGGGAGGGCGCCTCAATGAGCAGTTCTTC
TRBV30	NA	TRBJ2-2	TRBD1	CAWIRGLGGELFF	TGTGCCTGGATCAGGGGGCTTGGGGGGGAGCTGTTTTTT
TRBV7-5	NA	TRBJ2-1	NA	CARSLAPSSYNEQFF	TGTGCCAGAAGCTTAGCGCCGAGCTCCTACAATGAGCAGTTCTTC
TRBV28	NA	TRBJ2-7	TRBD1	CASSLGIQGKSYEQYF	TGTGCCAGCAGTTTGGGGATACAGGGGAAGTCCTACGAGCAGTACTTC
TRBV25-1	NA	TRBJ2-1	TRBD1	CASSEYSGQGLNEQFF	TGTGCCAGCAGTGAATATTCGGGACAGGGTCTGAATGAGCAGTTCTTC
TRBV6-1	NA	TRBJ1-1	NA	CASSEGGGTEAFF	TGTGCCAGCAGTGAAGGAGGGGGAACTGAAGCTTTCTTT
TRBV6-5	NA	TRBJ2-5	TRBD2	CASSSGTSGRWTQYF	TGTGCCAGCAGTTCCGGGACTAGCGGAAGATGGACCCAGTACTTC
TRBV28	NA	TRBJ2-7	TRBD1	CASSRTGGSYEQYF	TGTGCCAGCAGCCGGACAGGGGGGTCCTACGAGCAGTACTTC
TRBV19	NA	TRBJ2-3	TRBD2	CASSLGSGRATDTQYF	TGTGCCAGTAGTTTGGGGAGCGGGAGGGCCACAGATACGCAGTATTTT
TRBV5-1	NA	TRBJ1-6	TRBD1	CASSLLGTGGRNSPLHF	TGCGCCAGCAGCTTGTTGGGGACAGGGGGTAGAAATTCACCCCTCCACTTT
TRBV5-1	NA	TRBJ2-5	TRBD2	CASSLDIAGGKETQYF	TGCGCCAGCAGCTTGGATATAGCGGGAGGAAAAGAGACCCAGTACTTC
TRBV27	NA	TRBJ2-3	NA	CASSLSWAGTDTQYF	TGTGCCAGCAGTTTATCGTGGGCCGGCACAGATACGCAGTATTTT
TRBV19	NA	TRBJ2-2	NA	CASRAGQSNTGELFF	TGTGCCAGTAGAGCGGGACAGTCGAACACCGGGGAGCTGTTTTTT
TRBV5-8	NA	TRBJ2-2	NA	CASSFRRGVNTGELFF	TGTGCCAGCAGCTTTCGAAGAGGCGTGAACACCGGGGAGCTGTTTTTT
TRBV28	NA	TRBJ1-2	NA	CASTKFTGYTF	TGTGCCAGCACCAAATTCACGGGCTACACCTTC
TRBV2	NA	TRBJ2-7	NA	CASSALVGLPPDFSYEQYF	TGTGCCAGCAGTGCCTTAGTGGGCCTTCCCCCCGATTTCTCCTACGAGCAGTACTTC
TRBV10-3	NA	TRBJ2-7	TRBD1	CAISEPGQGGASYEQYF	TGTGCCATCAGTGAGCCCGGACAGGGGGGGGCCTCCTACGAGCAGTACTTC
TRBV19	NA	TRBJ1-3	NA	CASSVPGEPSGNTIYF	TGTGCCAGTAGCGTCCCGGGAGAACCCTCTGGAAACACCATATATTTT
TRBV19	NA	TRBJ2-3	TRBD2	CASSAGDHTDTQYF	TGTGCCAGTAGTGCGGGGGACCACACAGATACGCAGTATTTT
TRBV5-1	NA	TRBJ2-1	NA	CASSLTAIGYNEQFF	TGCGCCAGCAGCTTGACCGCTATCGGCTACAATGAGCAGTTCTTC
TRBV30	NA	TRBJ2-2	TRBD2	CAWSPWLAGVTGELFF	TGTGCCTGGAGTCCGTGGCTAGCGGGAGTCACCGGGGAGCTGTTTTTT
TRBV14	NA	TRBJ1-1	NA	CASSQLPPGQSNTEAFF	TGTGCCAGCAGCCAACTACCTCCGGGACAATCGAACACTGAAGCTTTCTTT
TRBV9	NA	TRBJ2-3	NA	CASSVQGPDTRYF	TGTGCCAGCAGCGTGCAGGGGCCAGATACGCGGTATTTT
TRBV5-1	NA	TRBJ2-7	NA	CASSLEDGWEQYF	TGCGCCAGCAGCTTGGAAGACGGATGGGAGCAGTACTTC
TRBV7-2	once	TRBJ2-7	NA	CASTVGGSSYEQYF	TGTGCCAGCACCGTAGGGGGAAGCTCCTACGAGCAGTACTTC
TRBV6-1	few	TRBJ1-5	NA	CASSERGISNQPQHF	TGTGCCAGCAGTGAAAGAGGGATTAGCAATCAGCCCCAGCATTTT
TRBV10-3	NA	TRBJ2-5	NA	CAISDGSQETQYF	TGTGCCATCAGTGACGGCTCCCAAGAGACCCAGTACTTC
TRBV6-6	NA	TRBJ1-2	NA	CASSYASTVDYGYTF	TGTGCCAGCAGTTATGCTTCGACGGTAGACTATGGCTACACCTTC
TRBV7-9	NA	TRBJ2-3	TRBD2	CASTKTSSTDTQYF	TGTGCCAGCACCAAGACTAGCAGCACAGATACGCAGTATTTT
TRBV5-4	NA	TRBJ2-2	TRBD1	CASSLGQGRSAGELFF	TGTGCCAGCAGCCTAGGACAGGGGAGGTCGGCCGGGGAGCTGTTTTTT
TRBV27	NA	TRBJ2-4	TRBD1	CASRGQGRDIQYF	TGTGCCAGCAGGGGACAGGGTAGAGACATTCAGTACTTC
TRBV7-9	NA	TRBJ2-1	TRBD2	CASSLVLAGGSHEQFF	TGTGCCAGCAGCTTAGTACTAGCGGGAGGCTCGCATGAGCAGTTCTTC
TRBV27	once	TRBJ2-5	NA	CASTRGLGGQETQYF	TGTGCCAGCACCCGGGGGCTGGGGGGACAAGAGACCCAGTACTTC
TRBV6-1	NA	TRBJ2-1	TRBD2	CASSASGYNEQFF	TGTGCCAGCAGCGCTAGCGGCTACAATGAGCAGTTCTTC
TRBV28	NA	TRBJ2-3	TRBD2	CASSSVGGGPNTQYF	TGTGCCAGCAGTTCGGTCGGGGGAGGGCCTAATACGCAGTATTTT
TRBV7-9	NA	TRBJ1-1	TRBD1	CASSPWGTGKTEAFF	TGTGCCAGCAGCCCCTGGGGGACAGGGAAGACTGAAGCTTTCTTT
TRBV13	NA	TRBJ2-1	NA	CASSLGTLWDEQFF	TGTGCCAGCAGCTTAGGGACCCTGTGGGATGAGCAGTTCTTC
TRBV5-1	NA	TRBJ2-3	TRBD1	CASSLQGDLSTDTQYF	TGCGCCAGCAGCTTGCAGGGGGACCTTAGCACAGATACGCAGTATTTT
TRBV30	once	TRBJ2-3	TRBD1	CAWSVGDRGFTDTQYF	TGTGCCTGGAGTGTAGGGGACAGGGGGTTCACAGATACGCAGTATTTT
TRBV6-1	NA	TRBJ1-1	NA	CASGLRTEAFF	TGTGCCAGCGGCCTGAGGACTGAAGCTTTCTTT
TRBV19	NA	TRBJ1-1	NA	CASSRAGGGTEAFF	TGTGCCAGTTCCAGGGCGGGGGGAGGCACTGAAGCTTTCTTT
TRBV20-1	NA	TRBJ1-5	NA	CSARGNQPQHF	TGCAGTGCTAGGGGCAATCAGCCCCAGCATTTT
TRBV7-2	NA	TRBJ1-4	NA	CASSLVPGSYEKLFF	TGTGCCAGCAGCTTAGTGCCAGGGTCATATGAAAAACTGTTTTTT
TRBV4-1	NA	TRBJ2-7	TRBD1	CASSPRQGYSEQYF	TGCGCCAGCAGCCCAAGACAGGGGTACAGCGAGCAGTACTTC
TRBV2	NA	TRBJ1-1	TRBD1	CASTGTGGTEAFF	TGTGCCAGCACCGGGACAGGGGGCACTGAAGCTTTCTTT
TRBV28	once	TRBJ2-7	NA	CASTLGPGTRGEQYF	TGTGCCAGCACTCTAGGGCCAGGGACCCGGGGGGAGCAGTACTTC
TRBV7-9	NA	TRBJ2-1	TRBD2	CASRRTSGDNEQFF	TGTGCCAGCAGGCGGACTAGCGGGGACAATGAGCAGTTCTTC
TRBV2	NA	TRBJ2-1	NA	CAGTGLRGDEQFF	TGTGCCGGAACCGGTCTCCGAGGGGATGAGCAGTTCTTC